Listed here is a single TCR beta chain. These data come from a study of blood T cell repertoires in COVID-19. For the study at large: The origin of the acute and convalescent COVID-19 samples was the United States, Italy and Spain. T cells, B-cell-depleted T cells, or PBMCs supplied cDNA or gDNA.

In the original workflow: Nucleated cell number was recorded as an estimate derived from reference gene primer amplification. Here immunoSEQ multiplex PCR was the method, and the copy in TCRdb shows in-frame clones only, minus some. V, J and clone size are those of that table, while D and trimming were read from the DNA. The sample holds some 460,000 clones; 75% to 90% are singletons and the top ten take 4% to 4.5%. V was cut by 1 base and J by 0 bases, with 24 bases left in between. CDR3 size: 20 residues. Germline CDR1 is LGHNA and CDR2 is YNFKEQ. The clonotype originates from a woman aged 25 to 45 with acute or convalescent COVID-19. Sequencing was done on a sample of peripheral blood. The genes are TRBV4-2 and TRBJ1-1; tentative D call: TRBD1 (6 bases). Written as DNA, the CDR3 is TGTGCCAGCAGCCAAGCCTGGGAAAGGGGGACAAAAAGAGTGAACACTGAAGCTTTCTTT. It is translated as CASSQAWERGTKRVNTEAFF.